The clone carrying this T cell receptor beta chain was counted only a few times. Antigen unknown. This specimen comes from a study of T cell repertoires in cytomegalovirus infection. Across the study: CMV infection and matching HLA type were both indicated by public TCR beta signatures. Findings of the study overall: Cumulative frequency of public TCR beta families picked out carriers of CMV plus the relevant HLA. Ex vivo, HLA-C-restricted CMV-specific TCR beta clonotypes prevailed over the rest of the response.

V gave up 2 bases and J gave up 2 bases, with 14 bases separating them. The CDR3 runs 16 residues. The germline V gene has CDR1 MNHNS and CDR2 SASEGT. TCRdb reanalysed the reads using MiXCR and keeps one entry per CDR3 protein. The table includes 600,000 to 800,000 distinct CDR3 sequences, more than 20% detected once. The receptor comes from a human donor in good health (CMV status not recorded). Some clones in this sample may be carry-over from other donors' samples. Source material: CD8+ T cells from PBMCs. The gene calls are TRBV6-1 and TRBJ2-3; a weak D match, TRBD2 (6 bases). DNA of the CDR3: TGTGCCAGCAGTGAAATCGGGGGAACGATCACAGATACGCAGTATTTT. As protein: CASSEIGGTITDTQYF.